Listed below are T cell receptor beta chains from one sample, sequenced in a study of T cell responses to AZD1222 COVID-19 vaccine. Libraries were prepared by immunoSEQ multiplex PCR; TCRdb keeps only in-frame clonotypes and omits some of them. This table holds 250,000 or so clones, approximately 93% found once. Sequenced material: peripheral blood, taken on day 0 of AZD1222 vaccination. The receptor source for this set is an adult in good health. Both conserved end residues are part of each CDR3. The D gene is left open where the match is weak. Clone size appears in some rows only: once, few, many, or a class for an expanded clone.

d_gene: -; abundance: -; v_gene: TRBV5-8; j_gene: TRBJ1-2; CDR3aa: CASIPPGPGELGRGYTF; CDR3nt: TGTGCCAGCATACCCCCCGGGCCGGGCGAGCTAGGGAGGGGCTACACCTTC
d_gene: -; abundance: -; v_gene: TRBV11-2; j_gene: TRBJ1-2; CDR3aa: CASSFRGNYGYTF; CDR3nt: TGTGCCAGCAGCTTTAGGGGGAACTATGGCTACACCTTC
d_gene: -; abundance: -; v_gene: TRBV28; j_gene: TRBJ1-3; CDR3aa: CASRTSGNTIYF; CDR3nt: TGTGCCAGCAGAACCTCTGGAAACACCATATATTTT
d_gene: -; abundance: -; v_gene: TRBV2; j_gene: TRBJ1-1; CDR3aa: CASKPLGVDTEAFF; CDR3nt: TGTGCCAGCAAGCCTCTAGGGGTAGACACTGAAGCTTTCTTT
d_gene: -; abundance: -; v_gene: TRBV2; j_gene: TRBJ2-3; CDR3aa: CASSETPDTQYF; CDR3nt: TGTGCCAGCAGTGAAACCCCAGATACGCAGTATTTT
d_gene: -; abundance: -; v_gene: TRBV25-1; j_gene: TRBJ1-1; CDR3aa: CASSDGRTEAFF; CDR3nt: TGTGCCAGCAGTGATGGGCGAACTGAAGCTTTCTTT
d_gene: -; abundance: -; v_gene: TRBV6-5; j_gene: TRBJ1-2; CDR3aa: CASSAGRAGTKGYTF; CDR3nt: TGTGCCAGCAGCGCAGGGAGAGCAGGGACTAAAGGCTACACCTTC
d_gene: -; abundance: -; v_gene: TRBV9; j_gene: TRBJ2-2; CDR3aa: CASSVVENTGELFF; CDR3nt: TGTGCCAGCAGCGTAGTAGAGAACACCGGGGAGCTGTTTTTT
d_gene: -; abundance: few; v_gene: TRBV19; j_gene: TRBJ2-5; CDR3aa: CASSRSRGAQETQYF; CDR3nt: TGTGCCAGTAGTCGAAGCAGAGGGGCCCAAGAGACCCAGTACTTC
d_gene: TRBD2; abundance: -; v_gene: TRBV28; j_gene: TRBJ2-1; CDR3aa: CASSLSGGDKFF; CDR3nt: TGTGCCAGCAGTTTATCGGGGGGGGATAAGTTCTTC
d_gene: -; abundance: -; v_gene: TRBV7-8; j_gene: TRBJ1-6; CDR3aa: CASSYTGTRGSPLHF; CDR3nt: TGTGCCAGCAGCTATACCGGGACGCGGGGTTCACCCCTCCACTTT
d_gene: -; abundance: once; v_gene: TRBV10-3; j_gene: TRBJ1-2; CDR3aa: CAISESQGSTANYGYTF; CDR3nt: TGTGCCATCAGTGAGTCGCAGGGGTCGACAGCTAACTATGGCTACACCTTC
d_gene: -; abundance: few; v_gene: TRBV7-2; j_gene: TRBJ1-2; CDR3aa: CASSSQGFYGGYTF; CDR3nt: TGTGCCAGCAGCTCCCAAGGCTTCTATGGAGGCTACACCTTC
d_gene: -; abundance: -; v_gene: TRBV7-2; j_gene: TRBJ1-5; CDR3aa: CASSLRSQPQHF; CDR3nt: TGTGCCAGCAGCTTAAGGTCCCAGCCCCAGCATTTT
d_gene: -; abundance: -; v_gene: TRBV11-1; j_gene: TRBJ2-3; CDR3aa: CASSLVEDPPDTQYF; CDR3nt: TGTGCCAGCAGCTTAGTGGAGGACCCTCCGGATACGCAGTATTTT
d_gene: -; abundance: -; v_gene: TRBV18; j_gene: TRBJ1-4; CDR3aa: CASSPPSASEKLFF; CDR3nt: TGTGCCAGCTCACCACCTTCCGCGAGTGAAAAACTGTTTTTT
d_gene: -; abundance: -; v_gene: TRBV15; j_gene: TRBJ1-3; CDR3aa: CATSRGQAISGNTIYF; CDR3nt: TGTGCCACCAGCAGAGGACAGGCCATCTCTGGAAACACCATATATTTT
d_gene: -; abundance: -; v_gene: TRBV27; j_gene: TRBJ2-2; CDR3aa: CASSFQRTGELFF; CDR3nt: TGTGCCAGCAGTTTCCAAAGGACCGGGGAGCTGTTTTTT
d_gene: -; abundance: -; v_gene: TRBV28; j_gene: TRBJ1-6; CDR3aa: CASSRSVYNSPLHF; CDR3nt: TGTGCCAGCAGTAGGAGTGTTTATAATTCACCCCTCCACTTT
d_gene: -; abundance: -; v_gene: TRBV28; j_gene: TRBJ1-6; CDR3aa: CASNFRLSNSPLHF; CDR3nt: TGTGCCAGCAATTTCAGGCTGAGTAATTCACCCCTCCACTTT
d_gene: TRBD1; abundance: -; v_gene: TRBV11-1; j_gene: TRBJ1-2; CDR3aa: CASSLDRDYGYTF; CDR3nt: TGTGCCAGCAGTCTCGACAGGGACTATGGCTACACCTTC
d_gene: -; abundance: -; v_gene: TRBV18; j_gene: TRBJ2-2; CDR3aa: CASSRDFPNTGELFF; CDR3nt: TGTGCCAGCTCTCGGGACTTTCCGAACACCGGGGAGCTGTTTTTT
d_gene: -; abundance: -; v_gene: TRBV28; j_gene: TRBJ1-2; CDR3aa: CASSFVGFGAYGYTF; CDR3nt: TGTGCCAGCAGTTTTGTGGGGTTCGGCGCTTATGGCTACACCTTC
d_gene: TRBD2; abundance: -; v_gene: TRBV7-2; j_gene: TRBJ2-7; CDR3aa: CASSLFAGGTYEQYF; CDR3nt: TGTGCCAGCAGCTTATTTGCGGGAGGAACCTACGAGCAGTACTTC
d_gene: TRBD2; abundance: -; v_gene: TRBV5-1; j_gene: TRBJ2-2; CDR3aa: CASSLGGAGVVTGELFF; CDR3nt: TGCGCCAGCAGCTTGGGGGGAGCGGGAGTTGTCACCGGGGAGCTGTTTTTT
d_gene: -; abundance: -; v_gene: TRBV6-2/TRBV6-3; j_gene: TRBJ2-7; CDR3aa: CASSYLTRSTEQYF; CDR3nt: TGTGCCAGCAGTTACCTGACAAGATCCACCGAGCAGTACTTC
d_gene: -; abundance: -; v_gene: TRBV2; j_gene: TRBJ2-7; CDR3aa: CASESDYGEQYF; CDR3nt: TGTGCCAGCGAGTCGGATTACGGCGAGCAGTACTTC
d_gene: -; abundance: -; v_gene: TRBV15; j_gene: TRBJ2-7; CDR3aa: CATSREVGQAYEQYF; CDR3nt: TGTGCCACCAGCAGAGAGGTCGGGCAGGCCTACGAGCAGTACTTC
d_gene: -; abundance: -; v_gene: TRBV9; j_gene: TRBJ1-2; CDR3aa: CASSVDHRVDGYTF; CDR3nt: TGTGCCAGCAGCGTAGATCACAGGGTGGATGGCTACACCTTC
d_gene: -; abundance: -; v_gene: TRBV7-2; j_gene: TRBJ1-4; CDR3aa: CASSLTMYEKLFF; CDR3nt: TGTGCCAGCAGCTTAACAATGTATGAAAAACTGTTTTTT
d_gene: -; abundance: -; v_gene: TRBV30; j_gene: TRBJ1-5; CDR3aa: CAWSVTVNQPQHF; CDR3nt: TGTGCCTGGAGTGTAACAGTCAATCAGCCCCAGCATTTT
d_gene: -; abundance: -; v_gene: TRBV5-1; j_gene: TRBJ2-7; CDR3aa: CASSLAEAEYYEQYF; CDR3nt: TGCGCCAGCAGCTTGGCCGAAGCAGAATACTACGAGCAGTACTTC
d_gene: TRBD1; abundance: -; v_gene: TRBV20-1; j_gene: TRBJ1-6; CDR3aa: CSASPLQGDNSPLHF; CDR3nt: TGCAGTGCCAGTCCCCTACAGGGGGATAATTCACCCCTCCACTTT
d_gene: TRBD1; abundance: once; v_gene: TRBV29-1; j_gene: TRBJ1-1; CDR3aa: CSAMDRGRQVEAFF; CDR3nt: TGCAGCGCCATGGACAGGGGGCGCCAGGTTGAAGCTTTCTTT
d_gene: -; abundance: -; v_gene: TRBV25-1; j_gene: TRBJ2-7; CDR3aa: CASSAPGPMYEQYF; CDR3nt: TGTGCCAGCAGTGCCCCCGGGCCTATGTACGAGCAGTACTTC
d_gene: -; abundance: -; v_gene: TRBV10-3; j_gene: TRBJ2-7; CDR3aa: CAISDPKDSLGGHEQYF; CDR3nt: TGTGCCATCAGTGACCCGAAGGACAGTCTGGGGGGACACGAGCAGTACTTC
d_gene: -; abundance: -; v_gene: TRBV25-1; j_gene: TRBJ1-6; CDR3aa: CASSEEGSPNSPLHF; CDR3nt: TGTGCCAGCAGTGAGGAGGGGAGCCCTAATTCACCCCTCCACTTT
d_gene: -; abundance: -; v_gene: TRBV7-3; j_gene: TRBJ2-1; CDR3aa: CASSLGGSLDEQFF; CDR3nt: TGTGCCAGCAGCTTAGGGGGGAGTCTCGATGAGCAGTTCTTC
d_gene: -; abundance: -; v_gene: TRBV20-1; j_gene: TRBJ1-1; CDR3aa: CSATGRTEAFF; CDR3nt: TGCAGTGCAACAGGGCGGACTGAAGCTTTCTTT
d_gene: TRBD1; abundance: -; v_gene: TRBV3-1/TRBV3-2; j_gene: TRBJ2-7; CDR3aa: CASSHRQGASEQYF; CDR3nt: TGTGCCAGCAGCCACAGACAGGGGGCCAGTGAGCAGTACTTC
d_gene: TRBD2; abundance: -; v_gene: TRBV7-9; j_gene: TRBJ2-1; CDR3aa: CASSPRQRGRGEQFF; CDR3nt: TGTGCCAGCAGCCCACGCCAGCGGGGACGGGGTGAGCAGTTCTTC
d_gene: -; abundance: -; v_gene: TRBV29-1; j_gene: TRBJ2-1; CDR3aa: CSVLPGGNEQFF; CDR3nt: TGCAGCGTTCTCCCAGGGGGGAATGAGCAGTTCTTC
d_gene: TRBD1; abundance: -; v_gene: TRBV28; j_gene: TRBJ2-7; CDR3aa: CASRGQGPYEQYF; CDR3nt: TGTGCCAGCAGAGGACAGGGGCCCTACGAGCAGTACTTC
d_gene: TRBD2; abundance: -; v_gene: TRBV7-6; j_gene: TRBJ2-2; CDR3aa: CASSLEGALAGLTGELFF; CDR3nt: TGTGCCAGCAGCTTAGAAGGGGCACTAGCGGGGTTAACCGGGGAGCTGTTTTTT
d_gene: -; abundance: -; v_gene: TRBV2; j_gene: TRBJ2-1; CDR3aa: CASREYNEQFF; CDR3nt: TGTGCCAGCAGAGAATACAATGAGCAGTTCTTC
d_gene: TRBD1; abundance: -; v_gene: TRBV2; j_gene: TRBJ2-2; CDR3aa: CASSWDRNTGELFF; CDR3nt: TGTGCCAGCAGCTGGGACAGGAACACCGGGGAGCTGTTTTTT
d_gene: -; abundance: -; v_gene: TRBV6-5; j_gene: TRBJ2-3; CDR3aa: CASSFQGGTQYF; CDR3nt: TGTGCCAGCAGCTTTCAGGGAGGTACGCAGTATTTT
d_gene: -; abundance: -; v_gene: TRBV4-1; j_gene: TRBJ2-5; CDR3aa: CASSQDLGRETQYF; CDR3nt: TGCGCCAGCAGCCAAGATCTGGGTCGGGAGACCCAGTACTTC
d_gene: -; abundance: -; v_gene: TRBV25-1; j_gene: TRBJ1-4; CDR3aa: CASRGALTDATNEKLFF; CDR3nt: TGTGCCAGCAGGGGGGCCCTTACAGATGCAACTAATGAAAAACTGTTTTTT
d_gene: -; abundance: -; v_gene: TRBV5-6; j_gene: TRBJ2-3; CDR3aa: CASSLARKGTDTQYF; CDR3nt: TGTGCCAGCAGCTTGGCGCGGAAAGGCACAGATACGCAGTATTTT
d_gene: TRBD1; abundance: -; v_gene: TRBV27; j_gene: TRBJ2-7; CDR3aa: CASSLGTGGPYEQYF; CDR3nt: TGTGCCAGCAGTTTGGGGACAGGGGGCCCCTACGAGCAGTACTTC
d_gene: TRBD1; abundance: -; v_gene: TRBV29-1; j_gene: TRBJ1-5; CDR3aa: CSVIEGARGNQPQHF; CDR3nt: TGCAGCGTTATAGAGGGGGCTCGCGGCAATCAGCCCCAGCATTTT
d_gene: -; abundance: few; v_gene: TRBV6-4; j_gene: TRBJ2-2; CDR3aa: CASSERDTGELFF; CDR3nt: TGTGCCAGCAGTGAGCGGGACACCGGGGAGCTGTTTTTT
d_gene: -; abundance: -; v_gene: TRBV6-4; j_gene: TRBJ2-1; CDR3aa: CVRGYNEQFF; CDR3nt: TGTGTGCGCGGGTACAATGAGCAGTTCTTC
d_gene: -; abundance: -; v_gene: TRBV7-6; j_gene: TRBJ2-1; CDR3aa: CASSFESSSYNEQFF; CDR3nt: TGTGCCAGCAGCTTCGAATCTAGCTCCTACAATGAGCAGTTCTTC
d_gene: -; abundance: -; v_gene: TRBV28; j_gene: TRBJ1-6; CDR3aa: CASSYPVAVRYNSPLHF; CDR3nt: TGTGCCAGCAGTTATCCGGTCGCAGTCAGATATAATTCACCCCTCCACTTT
d_gene: TRBD1; abundance: -; v_gene: TRBV7-2; j_gene: TRBJ1-3; CDR3aa: CASSRDRNSGNTIYF; CDR3nt: TGTGCCAGCAGCAGGGACAGGAATTCTGGAAACACCATATATTTT
d_gene: -; abundance: -; v_gene: TRBV7-9; j_gene: TRBJ1-2; CDR3aa: CASSLPGGLGYTF; CDR3nt: TGTGCCAGCAGCCTCCCCGGGGGGCTAGGCTACACCTTC
d_gene: -; abundance: -; v_gene: TRBV3-1/TRBV3-2; j_gene: TRBJ2-5; CDR3aa: CASSQVAGLGGETQYF; CDR3nt: TGTGCCAGCAGCCAAGTTGCTGGACTAGGGGGAGAGACCCAGTACTTC
d_gene: TRBD1; abundance: -; v_gene: TRBV2; j_gene: TRBJ2-1; CDR3aa: CASSWGQGANNEQFF; CDR3nt: TGTGCCAGCAGTTGGGGACAGGGGGCGAACAATGAGCAGTTCTTC